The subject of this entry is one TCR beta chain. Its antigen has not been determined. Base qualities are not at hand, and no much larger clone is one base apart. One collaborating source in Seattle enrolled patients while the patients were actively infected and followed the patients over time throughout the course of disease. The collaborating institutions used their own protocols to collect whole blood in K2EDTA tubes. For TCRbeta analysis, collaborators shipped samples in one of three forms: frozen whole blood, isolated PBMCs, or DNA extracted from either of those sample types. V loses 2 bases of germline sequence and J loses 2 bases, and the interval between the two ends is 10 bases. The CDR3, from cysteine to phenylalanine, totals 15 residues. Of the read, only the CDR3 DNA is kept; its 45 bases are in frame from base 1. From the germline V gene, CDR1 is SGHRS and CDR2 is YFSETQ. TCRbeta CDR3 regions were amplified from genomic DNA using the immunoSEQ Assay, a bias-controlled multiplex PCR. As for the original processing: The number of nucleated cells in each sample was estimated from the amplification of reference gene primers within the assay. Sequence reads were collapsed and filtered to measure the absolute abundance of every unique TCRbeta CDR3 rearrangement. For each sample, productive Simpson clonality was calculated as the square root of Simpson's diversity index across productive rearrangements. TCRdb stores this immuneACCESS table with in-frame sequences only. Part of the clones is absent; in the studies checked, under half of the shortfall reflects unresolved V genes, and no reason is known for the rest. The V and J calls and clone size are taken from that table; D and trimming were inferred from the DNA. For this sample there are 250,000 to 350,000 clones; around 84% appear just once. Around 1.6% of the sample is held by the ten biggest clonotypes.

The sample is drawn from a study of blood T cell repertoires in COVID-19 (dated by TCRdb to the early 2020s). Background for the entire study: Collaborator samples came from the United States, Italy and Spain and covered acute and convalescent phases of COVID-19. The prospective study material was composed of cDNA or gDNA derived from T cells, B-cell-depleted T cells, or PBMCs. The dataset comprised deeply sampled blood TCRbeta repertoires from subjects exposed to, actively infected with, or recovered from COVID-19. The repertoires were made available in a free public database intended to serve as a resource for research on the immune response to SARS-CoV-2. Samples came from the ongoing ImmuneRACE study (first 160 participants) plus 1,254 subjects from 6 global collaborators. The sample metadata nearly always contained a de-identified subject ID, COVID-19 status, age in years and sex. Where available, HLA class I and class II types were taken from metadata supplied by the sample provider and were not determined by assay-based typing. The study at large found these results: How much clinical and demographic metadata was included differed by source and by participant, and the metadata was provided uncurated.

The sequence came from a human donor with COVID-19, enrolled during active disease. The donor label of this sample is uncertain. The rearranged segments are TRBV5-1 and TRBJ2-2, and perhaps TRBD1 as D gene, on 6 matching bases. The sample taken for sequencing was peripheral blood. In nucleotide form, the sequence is TGCGCCAGCAGCTTAGGACAGATTAACACCGGGGAGCTGTTTTTT. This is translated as CASSLGQINTGELFF.